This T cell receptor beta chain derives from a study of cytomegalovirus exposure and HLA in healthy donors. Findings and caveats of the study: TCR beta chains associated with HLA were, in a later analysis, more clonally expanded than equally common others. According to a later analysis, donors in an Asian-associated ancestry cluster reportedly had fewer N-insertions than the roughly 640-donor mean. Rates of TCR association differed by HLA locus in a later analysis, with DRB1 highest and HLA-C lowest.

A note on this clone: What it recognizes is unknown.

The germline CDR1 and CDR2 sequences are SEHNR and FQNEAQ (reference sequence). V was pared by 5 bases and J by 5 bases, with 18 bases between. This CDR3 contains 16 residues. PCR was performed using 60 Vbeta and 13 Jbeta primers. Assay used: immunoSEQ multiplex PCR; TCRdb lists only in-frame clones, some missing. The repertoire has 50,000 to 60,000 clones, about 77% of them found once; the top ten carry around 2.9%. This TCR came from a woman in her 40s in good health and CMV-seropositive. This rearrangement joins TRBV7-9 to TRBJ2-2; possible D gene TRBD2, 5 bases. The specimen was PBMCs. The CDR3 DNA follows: TGTGCCAGCAGCCCAAGCTCCGCTGGAGGAACCGGGGAGCTGTTTTTT. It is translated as CASSPSSAGGTGELFF.